This TCR beta chain was recovered during a study of T cell repertoires in cytomegalovirus infection (dated by TCRdb to about 2019). Looking at the study overall: Because public TCR beta signatures pointed to carriage of CMV infection together with the matching HLA type, the HLA type of each donor mattered for the analysis. Findings and caveats that apply to the study as a whole: The ex vivo response was dominated by HLA-C-restricted CMV-specific TCR beta clonotypes, and the single most frequent clonotype in two of eight donors was supplied by these HLA-C-restricted clonotypes. In both this cohort and an independent cohort of a few hundred donors, the cumulative frequency of public TCR beta family members distinguished carriers of CMV infection plus the relevant HLA type.

In its sample, this clonotype was seen many times. What this receptor recognizes is not known. No much larger clone is present one base from it, and per-base qualities are unavailable. Sequencer: Illumina HiSeq 1500. The raw public data were reprocessed by TCRdb itself: fastp quality trimming at Q25, MiXCR clonotype calling, in-frame beta chains only. Entries that share a CDR3 protein sequence are merged under the most common genes and DNA. Here the sample has more than 45,000 distinct CDR3 sequences; around 30% occur a single time. The ten top clones hold just under 70% of the sample. Source material: PBMCs, sequenced either directly or after in vitro stimulation (not recorded which). This receptor was obtained from a human donor in good health (CMV status not recorded). Some clones in this sample may be carry-over from other donors' samples.

The nucleotide sequence is TGTGCCAGCAGCTCGCGTCCGGGGTGGCTGTTTTTT. This yields the protein CASSSRPGWLFF. Recombination joined TRBV7-8 with TRBJ1-4; no confident D gene assignment can be made. Trimming removed 4 bases from V and 14 bases from J, leaving 14 bases between the germline ends. Per the germline V gene, SGHVS is the CDR1 and FQNEAQ is the CDR2. The CDR3 has 12 amino acids, counting the end cysteine and phenylalanine. Only CDR3 DNA is held: 36 bases, read in frame from base 1. With the portions outside the CDR3 filled from the reference TRBV7-8 and TRBJ1-4 genes, the complete variable region becomes GAGVSQSPRYKVAKRGQDVALRCDPISGHVSLFWYQQALGQGPEFLTYFQNEAQLDKSGLPSDRFFAERPEGSVSTLKIQRTQQEDSAVYLCASSSRPGWLFFGSGTQLSVL.